These 24 T cell receptor beta chains were sequenced from one sample in a study of T-cell memory formation after mild COVID-19. MiXCR, run by TCRdb on the 5' RACE reads, gives a single entry per CDR3 protein. The sample has about 190,000 distinct CDR3 sequences, 15% to 20% seen once. Sequenced material: PBMCs or a T cell subset sorted from them (not recorded which). The receptors derive from an adult woman who had mild COVID-19 (a few samples of this study predate the infection). Cell type and time point are not known.

The chain combines TRBV6-2 or TRBV6-3 with TRBJ1-1, with 7 bases fitting TRBD1. V was clipped by 0 bases and J by 1 base; unmatched bases: 11. Germline CDR1 MNHEY, CDR2 SVGEGT. CDR3 length equals 18 residues. CDR3 sequence reads: CASSYSKRGRLPNTEAFF. The CDR3 nucleotides are TGTGCCAGCAGTTACTCGAAGAGGGGGCGACTGCCGAACACTGAAGCTTTCTTT.

For the CDR3, the DNA is TGTGCCAGCAGCTTGGAGACAGGGTTTAACTATGGCTACACCTTC. Encoded protein: CASSLETGFNYGYTF. The chain has TRBV5-6 and TRBJ1-2; 7 bases are shared with TRBD1. The V segment lost 0 bases and the J segment 1 base; nucleotides outside the gene matches: 3. CDR1 is SGHDT and CDR2 is YYEEEE in the germline V gene. This CDR3 region has 15 residues.

This sequence joins TRBV7-9 and TRBJ2-3; D not certain. V gave up 1 base and J gave up 3 bases, with 17 bases separating them. The germline gives CDR1 SEHNR, CDR2 FQNEAQ (reference sequence). The CDR3 consists of 17 residues. This CDR3 reads CASSLGVRDVQTDTQYF. The CDR3 bases are TGTGCCAGCAGCTTAGGGGTACGAGACGTTCAGACAGATACGCAGTATTTT.

This clonotype was found many times. This rearrangement joins TRBV5-1 to TRBJ2-1; possibly TRBD2 for D (6 bases). The CDR3 has 15 amino acids. Germline lookup yields CDR1 SGHRS and CDR2 YFSETQ. Trimming removed 0 bases at V and 0 bases at J, with 7 bases between. CDR3 coding DNA: TGCGCCAGCAGCTTGGAGACTAGCTCCTACAATGAGCAGTTCTTC. Amino acids: CASSLETSSYNEQFF.

This clonotype was observed a handful of times. The chain uses TRBV6-5 and TRBJ2-3; D gene unclear. Germline CDR1 and CDR2: MNHEY and SVGAGI. The V gene lost 6 bases and the J gene lost 5 bases, with 9 bases spanning the gap. This CDR3 comprises 12 residues. In DNA form, the CDR3 reads TGTGCCAGCAGCTCTACAAGAGATACGCAGTATTTT. As protein: CASSSTRDTQYF.

V gene TRBV3-1 combines with J gene TRBJ1-1, with 8 bases lining up with TRBD1. The CDR3 sequence is 15 residues long. Germline CDR1 LGHDT, CDR2 YNNKEL (reference sequence). V shed 0 bases and J 9 bases; nucleotides not matched to a gene: 9. CDR3 in DNA: TGTGCCAGCAGCCAAGATCCCCGGACAGGGATTAAAGCTTTCTTT. Translated, it gives CASSQDPRTGIKAFF.

This clonotype was detected a few times. This chain links TRBV6-5 with TRBJ2-7, with 7 bases lining up with TRBD2. The CDR3 consists of 15 residues. Trimming took 2 bases from V and 0 from J; bases not matched to a gene: 4. Per the germline V gene, CDR1 is MNHEY and CDR2 is SVGAGI. In nucleotides, the CDR3 is TGTGCCAGCAGTTACGCGGGAGAAACCTCCTACGAGCAGTACTTC. It is translated as CASSYAGETSYEQYF.

V gene TRBV4-3 combines with J gene TRBJ2-1; D not certain. The CDR3 is 14 residues long. With 4 bases removed from V and 3 bases from J, the gap between germline ends came to 10 bases. CDR1 is LGHNA, CDR2 YSLEER, per germline. CDR3 bases: TGCGCCAGCAGCCGGACGACTTACTACAATGAGCAGTTCTTC. This sequence encodes CASSRTTYYNEQFF.

The V call is TRBV3-1, the J call TRBJ1-1; maybe TRBD1 (6 bases). Trimming took 6 bases from V and 1 from J, leaving 12 bases between them. This CDR3 region has 14 residues. Germline V gene data show CDR1 as LGHDT and CDR2 as YNNKEL (reference sequence). This CDR3 is CASRYGQSNTEAFF. The DNA for the CDR3 is TGTGCCAGCAGATACGGACAGTCGAACACTGAAGCTTTCTTT.

In this sample, this clonotype turned up a few times. The V call is TRBV3-1, the J call TRBJ1-1; D might be TRBD1 (5 bases). Germline CDR1 is LGHDT and CDR2 is YNNKEL (reference sequence). The CDR3 spans 14 residues. V lost 4 bases and J 4 bases, leaving 13 bases between the germline ends. In DNA, the CDR3 is TGTGCCAGCAGCCTTACAGGTCAGAGCACTGAAGCTTTCTTT. This translates into CASSLTGQSTEAFF.

The V call is TRBV19, the J call TRBJ2-7; possible D gene TRBD1, 6 bases. The V gene's germline CDR1 is LNHDA and CDR2 SQIVND (reference sequence). Between the trimmed V and J ends, which lost 9 bases and 0 bases, there was a span of 12 bases. This CDR3 spans 13 amino acids. In DNA, the CDR3 is TGTGCCAGGATGACAGGTGGCTCCTACGAGCAGTACTTC. This translates into CARMTGGSYEQYF. The full variable domain, rest sourced from reference TRBV19 and TRBJ2-7, is DGGITQSPKYLFRKEGQNVTLSCEQNLNHDAMYWYRQDPGQGLRLIYYSQIVNDFQKGDIAEGYSVSREKKESFPLTVTSAQKNPTAFYLCARMTGGSYEQYFGPGTRLTVT.

This chain connects TRBV20-1 to TRBJ2-1; either TRBD1 or TRBD2 may supply D (6 bases each). The germline gives CDR1 DFQATT, CDR2 SNEGSKA (reference sequence). CDR3 length: 14 amino acids. The V and J ends lost 0 bases and 7 bases respectively, with 13 bases between them. CDR3 loop: CSARDPRRGNEQFF. CDR3 nucleotide sequence: TGCAGTGCTAGAGATCCTCGGAGGGGGAATGAGCAGTTCTTC.

This CDR3 is CASSEYGGRDTEAFF. CDR3 bases: TGTGCCAGCAGTGAGTACGGGGGGAGGGACACTGAAGCTTTCTTT. The genes are TRBV6-1 and TRBJ1-1, with D possibly matching TRBD1 (5 bases). The germline gives CDR1 MNHNS, CDR2 SASEGT. CDR3 length: 15 amino acids. Trimming took off 3 bases at V and 3 bases at J, with 14 bases between the two ends.

For the CDR3, the DNA is TGTGCCAGCAGCCCGCGCTATACCAAGACCCAGTACTTC. Translated, it gives CASSPRYTKTQYF. V usage is TRBV7-6 and J usage is TRBJ2-5; D not certain. This CDR3 region has 13 residues. V shed 5 bases and J shed 6 bases, with 13 bases lying between them. Per the germline V gene, CDR1 is SGHVS and CDR2 is FNYEAQ.

This clonotype has a handful of counts. V is TRBV7-8 and J is TRBJ2-5; 9 bases match TRBD2. The CDR3 has 14 amino acids. Germline values: CDR1 SGHVS, CDR2 FQNEAQ. V trimming: 3 bases; J trimming: 5 bases; junction bases outside the gene matches: 4. The CDR3 DNA follows: TGTGCCAGCAGCTTGGGACTAGCCGACGAGACCCAGTACTTC. The encoded protein is CASSLGLADETQYF. The complete variable domain, with remaining parts taken from reference TRBV7-8 and TRBJ2-5, reads GAGVSQSPRYKVAKRGQDVALRCDPISGHVSLFWYQQALGQGPEFLTYFQNEAQLDKSGLPSDRFFAERPEGSVSTLKIQRTQQEDSAVYLCASSLGLADETQYFGPGTRLLVL.

The chain is built from TRBV12-3 or TRBV12-4 and TRBJ2-3, with 9 bases aligning to TRBD1. The V and J ends lost 6 bases and 4 bases, in that order; junction bases with no gene match: 5. There are 14 residues in the CDR3. The DNA for the CDR3 is TGTGCCAGCAGATGGACAGGGGATGCAGATACGCAGTATTTT. The encoded protein is CASRWTGDADTQYF.

CDR3 DNA: TGTGCCAGCAGTTTCAGGGGACATAGCAATCAGCCCCAGCATTTT. Its translation: CASSFRGHSNQPQHF. J is TRBJ1-5 and V is TRBV12-3 or TRBV12-4; possible D gene TRBD1, 6 bases. Trimming removed 3 bases at V and 0 bases at J, with 9 bases between. This CDR3 is built from 15 residues.

This clonotype occurred a few times. This chain uses TRBV18 with TRBJ1-2, with D tentatively TRBD1 (5 bases). Germline values: CDR1 KGHSH, CDR2 LQKENI. The CDR3 loop spans 14 amino acids. The V gene lost 2 bases and the J gene lost 2 bases, with 9 bases spanning the gap. This chain's CDR3 is CASSPGADNYGYTF. Here the CDR3 DNA reads TGTGCCAGCTCACCAGGGGCGGACAACTATGGCTACACCTTC.

The chain joins TRBV10-3 to TRBJ2-4; the D gene is possibly TRBD2 (5 bases). Deletions cut 4 bases from V and 6 bases from J, with 7 bases between. The CDR3 length is 12 residues. Germline V gene data show CDR1 as ENHRY and CDR2 as SYGVKD. For the CDR3, the DNA is TGTGCCATCAGTGCTGAGGGAAACATTCAGTACTTC. It is translated as CAISAEGNIQYF.

The chain is built from TRBV6-5 and TRBJ1-5, with a weak D call TRBD1 (6 bases). Trimming cost V 8 bases and J 2 bases, with 13 bases left between them. Germline loops: CDR1 MNHEY, CDR2 SVGAGI. CDR3 length equals 14 residues. CDR3 DNA: TGTGCCAGCGCCGCGAGGGGGGGCAATCAGCCCCAGCATTTT. Translation gives CASAARGGNQPQHF.

V and J are TRBV12-3 or TRBV12-4 and TRBJ1-1; D unresolved. Trimming took 6 bases from V and 2 from J, leaving 10 bases between them. The CDR3 consists of 13 residues. The CDR3 nucleotides read TGTGCCAGCAGCGACGGCAGTAACACTGAAGCTTTCTTT. Its protein product is CASSDGSNTEAFF.

About this clonotype: Compared with germline, one end of the junction differs, possibly owing to a read error. The chain combines TRBV4-1 with TRBJ1-5; no firm D call. The CDR3 length is 14 residues. CDR1 MGHRA and CDR2 YSYEKL come from the germline V gene. Written as DNA, the CDR3 is TGCGCCAGCAGCCAAGATTACGTTGATCAGACCCAGCATTTT. Its protein product is CASSQDYVDQTQHF.

This clonotype has just a few counts. V gene TRBV12-3 or TRBV12-4 combines with J gene TRBJ1-2; perhaps TRBD1 as D (5 bases). V was clipped by 4 bases and J by 5 bases, with 8 bases between them. The CDR3 has 12 amino acids. Here the CDR3 DNA reads TGTGCCAGCAGTTACACAGGTTATGGCTACACCTTC. Its translation is CASSYTGYGYTF.

J is TRBJ1-2 and V is TRBV7-2; possible D gene TRBD1, 5 bases. This CDR3 is 15 amino acids long. Between the trimmed V and J ends, which lost 1 base and 7 bases, there was a span of 16 bases. Per the germline V gene, CDR1 is SGHTA and CDR2 is FQGNSA. The CDR3 reads CASSLGAQVQGGYTF. In DNA, the CDR3 is TGTGCCAGCAGCTTAGGGGCGCAGGTTCAGGGTGGCTACACCTTC.